Following are 24 T cell receptor beta chains from one sample sequenced in a study of identical twins. TCRdb fed the 5' RACE reads into MiXCR, producing one record per CDR3 protein. The sample holds around 240,000 distinct CDR3 sequences, around 6.6% seen once. These records were also assigned to another study, of yellow fever vaccine responses in identical twins.

The sample consisted of memory (CD45RO+) T cells sorted from blood. The receptor source for this set is a woman aged 18-29 years in good health.

This chain links TRBV2 with TRBJ2-5; TRBD2 matches 9 bases. The CDR3 totals 15 residues. Trimming cost V 8 bases and J 0 bases; bases outside gene matches: 7. In germline, CDR1 is SNHLY, CDR2 FYNNEI. The CDR3 spells CASARAGGYQETQYF. In DNA, the CDR3 is TGTGCCAGCGCTCGAGCGGGGGGTTACCAAGAGACCCAGTACTTC.

This clonotype was recorded a few times. This chain joins TRBV2 and TRBJ2-7, with D hard to call. V was trimmed by 5 bases and J by 3 bases, leaving 8 bases between them. From germline, CDR1 is SNHLY and CDR2 FYNNEI. The CDR3 covers 12 residues. As DNA, the CDR3 is TGTGCCAGCAGTAAGGACGGCTACGAGCAGTACGTC. It codes for CASSKDGYEQYV.

This clonotype came up a few times. The DNA of the CDR3 is TGTGCCAGCAGTCCCCGACTAGCGGGAGGGACCGGGGAGCTGTTTTTT. It translates to CASSPRLAGGTGELFF. The chain links TRBV27 to TRBJ2-2; 14 nucleotides line up with TRBD2. Germline V gene sequence: CDR1 MNHEY, CDR2 SMNVEV (reference sequence). Germline trimming cut 5 bases from V and 5 bases from J; bases unmatched to any gene: 4. The CDR3 has 16 amino acids.

This clonotype occurred many times. The V call is TRBV10-3, the J call TRBJ2-2, with D tentatively TRBD2 (6 bases). Germline V CDR1 and CDR2: ENHRY, SYGVKD. V shed 7 bases and J shed 4 bases, with 13 bases lying between them. The CDR3 loop spans 14 amino acids. The chain's CDR3 is CAINGLEGTGELFF. Written as DNA, the CDR3 is TGTGCCATCAATGGCCTGGAGGGCACCGGGGAGCTGTTTTTT.

This clonotype has only a few counts. This chain uses TRBV28 with TRBJ2-7; no reliable D call. The V and J ends lost 6 bases and 4 bases respectively, with 7 bases between them. CDR1 and CDR2 (germline): MDHEN, SYDVKM. This CDR3 comprises 11 residues. The CDR3 sequence is CASRSFYEQYF. DNA of the CDR3: TGTGCCAGCAGAAGCTTTTACGAGCAGTACTTC. Supplemented by reference TRBV28 and TRBJ2-7, the full variable domain reads DVKVTQSSRYLVKRTGEKVFLECVQDMDHENMFWYRQDPGLGLRLIYFSYDVKMKEKGDIPEGYSVSREKKERFSLILESASTNQTSMYLCASRSFYEQYFGPGTRLTVT.

At least ten counts were recorded for this clonotype. The chain uses TRBV7-9 and TRBJ2-5; the D is unclear. From germline, CDR1 is SEHNR and CDR2 FQNEAQ (reference sequence). Trimming pared 1 base from V and 4 bases from J, leaving 7 bases between. The CDR3 sequence is 13 residues long. The CDR3 loop reads CASSLVVGETQYF. DNA of the CDR3: TGTGCCAGCAGCTTAGTGGTGGGAGAGACCCAGTACTTC. Based on the CDR3 plus reference TRBV7-9 and TRBJ2-5, the full variable domain is DTGVSQNPRHKITKRGQNVTFRCDPISEHNRLYWYRQTLGQGPEFLTYFQNEAQLEKSRLLSDRFSAERPKGSFSTLEIQRTEQGDSAMYLCASSLVVGETQYFGPGTRLLVL.

CDR3 residues: CSARDSGNLDTQYF. CDR3 DNA: TGCAGTGCTAGAGATTCCGGGAACCTCGATACGCAGTATTTT. The chain links TRBV20-1 to TRBJ2-3; a possible D gene is TRBD2 (5 bases). Trimming took 0 bases from V and 6 from J, leaving 13 bases between them. Germline-derived CDR1 and CDR2 are DFQATT and SNEGSKA (reference sequence). The CDR3 consists of 14 residues.

V gene TRBV5-1 combines with J gene TRBJ2-1, with 7 bases matching TRBD2. CDR1 and CDR2 (germline): SGHRS, YFSETQ. V shed 4 bases, J shed 0 bases, and the junction held 13 bases outside the gene matches. CDR3 size: 18 residues. The CDR3 DNA reads TGCGCCAGCAGCGTTCTTCCGCCCGGCGGGAGCTCCTACAATGAGCAGTTCTTC. Translation gives CASSVLPPGGSSYNEQFF.

This clonotype came up many times. The rearrangement joins TRBV12-3 or TRBV12-4 to TRBJ1-1, with 9 bases matching TRBD1. CDR3 length: 16 residues. The trim removed 5 bases at V and 1 base at J, leaving 8 bases unmatched. The CDR3 sequence is CASSVSGTGWNTEAFF. In nucleotides, the CDR3 is TGTGCCAGCAGTGTATCCGGGACAGGGTGGAACACTGAAGCTTTCTTT.

This clonotype was picked up many times. V gene TRBV29-1 combines with J gene TRBJ2-1, with 13 bases fitting TRBD2. The CDR3 spans 16 residues. CDR1 and CDR2 (germline): SQVTM, ANQGSEA. This CDR3 reads CSSGLAGATAYNEQFF. In nucleotides, the CDR3 is TGCAGTAGTGGACTAGCGGGAGCAACTGCGTACAATGAGCAGTTCTTC.

This chain connects TRBV5-1 to TRBJ2-1; D is perhaps TRBD1 (5 bases). With 4 bases removed from V and 5 bases from J, the gap between germline ends came to 16 bases. Germline V gene sequence: CDR1 SGHRS, CDR2 YFSETQ. The CDR3 length is 15 residues. This CDR3 is CASSPRGTNNNEQFF. Written as DNA, the CDR3 is TGCGCCAGCAGCCCTAGGGGAACCAATAACAATGAGCAGTTCTTC.

This clonotype was seen repeatedly, ten times or more. The genes are TRBV15 and TRBJ2-1; D not certain. The CDR3 covers 16 residues. The germline V and J ends were trimmed by 0 bases and 6 bases, with 15 bases remaining between them. CDR1 LNHNV and CDR2 YYDKDF come from the germline V gene (reference sequence). The CDR3 protein is CATSRDPGSNLNEQFF. The CDR3 bases are TGTGCCACCAGCAGAGATCCTGGGTCCAACCTCAATGAGCAGTTCTTC.

This clonotype was seen only a few times. The gene calls are TRBV7-9 and TRBJ2-7, with no clear D. The CDR3 is made up of 13 amino acids. Germline CDR1 is SEHNR and CDR2 is FQNEAQ (reference sequence). Trimming removed 4 bases from V and 2 bases from J, with 9 bases in between. Here the CDR3 reads CASSSAGAYEQYF. The CDR3 DNA follows: TGTGCCAGCAGCTCGGCAGGAGCCTACGAGCAGTACTTC.

This clonotype was seen more than once but under ten times. The CDR3 sequence is CASSGDTGYTEAFF. CDR3 coding DNA: TGTGCCAGCAGCGGGGACACCGGATACACTGAAGCTTTCTTT. This sequence joins TRBV11-2 and TRBJ1-1; D may be TRBD1 (6 bases). V lost 5 bases, J lost 3 bases, and 13 bases lay in between. CDR3 size: 14 residues. Germline CDR1 and CDR2: SGHAT and FQNNGV.

This clonotype was observed a handful of times. The chain links TRBV5-1 to TRBJ1-4; D remains ambiguous. V was clipped by 0 bases and J by 8 bases, with 11 bases between them. From germline, CDR1 is SGHRS and CDR2 YFSETQ. This CDR3 has 14 residues. The CDR3 loop reads CASSLGEREEKLFF. CDR3 coding DNA: TGCGCCAGCAGCTTGGGGGAACGGGAAGAAAAACTGTTTTTT. Drawing the rest from reference TRBV5-1 and TRBJ1-4, the complete variable domain is KAGVTQTPRYLIKTRGQQVTLSCSPISGHRSVSWYQQTPGQGLQFLFEYFSETQRNKGNFPGRFSGRQFSNSRSEMNVSTLELGDSALYLCASSLGEREEKLFFGSGTQLSVL.

This clonotype was seen more than once but under ten times. The genes are TRBV10-2 and TRBJ1-2; 9 bases align to TRBD1. V shed 8 bases and J 8 bases; nucleotides not matched to a gene: 6. CDR3 length equals 12 residues. The germline V gene has CDR1 WSHSY and CDR2 SAAADI. The CDR3 is CASRTGAGGYTF. The DNA for the CDR3 is TGCGCCAGCCGGACAGGGGCTGGAGGCTACACCTTC.

This clonotype was detected a few times. V usage is TRBV20-1 and J usage is TRBJ2-1, with a possible D match to TRBD2 (5 bases). Germline lookup yields CDR1 DFQATT and CDR2 SNEGSKA (reference sequence). This CDR3 comprises 13 residues. V dropped 4 bases and J dropped 6 bases, with 13 bases sitting between them. CDR3 sequence (DNA): TGCAGTGCTACCCCGGACTTCGGCAATGAGCAGTTCTTC. This encodes CSATPDFGNEQFF.

The V and J genes are TRBV10-3 and TRBJ1-1; perhaps TRBD1 as D (6 bases). With 7 bases removed from V and 1 base from J, the gap between germline ends came to 13 bases. The CDR3 is 14 residues long. Germline V gene sequence: CDR1 ENHRY, CDR2 SYGVKD. CDR3 nucleotide sequence: TGTGCCATCAAGCTGGACAGCTCGAACACTGAAGCTTTCTTT. This translates into CAIKLDSSNTEAFF.

The J gene is TRBJ2-3, the V gene TRBV12-5, with D unclear. The germline CDR1 and CDR2 sequences are LGHNT and FRNRAP. The length of the CDR3 is 13 residues. V gave up 1 base and J gave up 2 bases, with 4 bases separating them. CDR3 amino acids: CASGLDNTDTQYF. CDR3 in DNA: TGTGCTAGTGGTTTGGACAACACAGATACGCAGTATTTT.

V usage is TRBV12-3 or TRBV12-4 and J usage is TRBJ2-2; D may be TRBD1 (5 bases). Trimming shortened V by 2 bases and J by 7 bases, and 11 bases separated the two germline ends. The CDR3 is 14 residues long. CDR3: CASSLRQGSGELFF. CDR3 DNA sequence: TGTGCCAGCAGTTTAAGGCAGGGAAGCGGGGAGCTGTTTTTT.

The table lists this clonotype with many counts. The J gene is TRBJ1-1, the V gene TRBV3-1, with a weak D call TRBD1 (6 bases). V was shortened by 0 bases and J by 7 bases, with 15 bases between the two germline ends. This CDR3 region has 15 residues. Germline V gives CDR1 LGHDT, CDR2 YNNKEL (reference sequence). Written as DNA, the CDR3 is TGTGCCAGCAGCCAAGAAACAGGGTGGCTTGATGAAGCTTTCTTT. Translation gives CASSQETGWLDEAFF. The whole variable domain, remainder taken from reference TRBV3-1 and TRBJ1-1, is DTAVSQTPKYLVTQMGNDKSIKCEQNLGHDTMYWYKQDSKKFLKIMFSYNNKELIINETVPNRFSPKSPDKAHLNLHINSLELGDSAVYFCASSQETGWLDEAFFGQGTRLTVV.

This clonotype has at least ten counts. J is TRBJ1-2 and V is TRBV13; unclear D gene. The CDR3 runs 12 residues. Trimming cost V 0 bases and J 6 bases, with 5 bases left between them. CDR1 and CDR2 (germline): PRHDT, FYEKMQ (reference sequence). As DNA, the CDR3 is TGTGCCAGCAGCTTAGGTGGGGATGGCTACACCTTC. This translates into CASSLGGDGYTF.

The chain carries TRBV12-3 or TRBV12-4 and TRBJ1-3; 7 positions match TRBD1. The CDR3 is 14 amino acids. The junction had 5 bases not matched to a gene; V was cut back by 5 bases and J by 4 bases. The CDR3 region is CASSPDREGNTIYF. In DNA form, the CDR3 reads TGTGCCAGCAGTCCCGACAGGGAGGGAAACACCATATATTTT.

The chain is built from TRBV20-1 and TRBJ2-7; 12 positions agree with TRBD2. The CDR3 covers 16 residues. V was pared by 4 bases and J by 2 bases, with 9 bases of the junction left unmatched. Germline V gene lookup returns CDR1 DFQATT and CDR2 SNEGSKA (reference sequence). The DNA of the CDR3 is TGCAGTGCTACAGCCGGGACTAGCGGGCCTCCCTACGAGCAGTACTTC. Protein sequence: CSATAGTSGPPYEQYF.